The rows below give T cell receptor beta chains drawn from one sample of a study of vaccination effects on CD4 cells after COVID-19. No antigen has been assigned to these receptors. TCRdb's table, derived via immunoSEQ multiplex PCR, lists solely in-frame clones and lacks some. The data show 40,000 or so clones, about 70% seen once. The sequencing here drew on CD4+ T cells from PBMCs cultured without peptide, taken before COVID-19 vaccination. The receptors come from a human donor who received a COVID-19 vaccine. The conserved cysteine and the conserved F or W are not part of the CDR3 here. Fields, in order: V gene, J gene, clone size, CDR3 protein. The size field is filled for only some rows; it gives once, few, many or a size class.

v_call: TRBV5-1; j_call: TRBJ1-4; clone_size: few; cdr3_aa: ASSGTGTGNEKLF
v_call: TRBV10-3; j_call: TRBJ2-2; clone_size: .; cdr3_aa: AIGGESHTGELF
v_call: TRBV15; j_call: TRBJ1-2; clone_size: .; cdr3_aa: ATSRDRGQGVYGYT
v_call: TRBV6-5; j_call: TRBJ2-7; clone_size: .; cdr3_aa: ASSYLRGSYEQY
v_call: TRBV10-3; j_call: TRBJ1-3; clone_size: .; cdr3_aa: ATTGVNTIY
v_call: TRBV2; j_call: TRBJ2-7; clone_size: .; cdr3_aa: ASSPVAGGPYEQY
v_call: TRBV25-1; j_call: TRBJ2-7; clone_size: few; cdr3_aa: ASSVGPRQGYYEQY
v_call: TRBV30; j_call: TRBJ2-2; clone_size: .; cdr3_aa: AWSVFRGTGELF
v_call: TRBV23-1; j_call: TRBJ1-4; clone_size: .; cdr3_aa: ASSRAVEKLF
v_call: TRBV30; j_call: TRBJ1-2; clone_size: .; cdr3_aa: AWTDRSYGYT
v_call: TRBV11-2; j_call: TRBJ1-1; clone_size: .; cdr3_aa: ASSLRGVGMNTEAF
v_call: TRBV4-3; j_call: TRBJ1-4; clone_size: .; cdr3_aa: ASSQGDRDNEKLF
v_call: TRBV24-1; j_call: TRBJ2-2; clone_size: .; cdr3_aa: ATKLGGNGELF
v_call: TRBV7-6; j_call: TRBJ2-2; clone_size: few; cdr3_aa: ASSRDPRRSNTGELF
v_call: TRBV12-1; j_call: TRBJ2-1; clone_size: .; cdr3_aa: ASSSLGITREQF
v_call: TRBV5-1; j_call: TRBJ2-7; clone_size: .; cdr3_aa: ASSTRLYSEQY
v_call: TRBV30; j_call: TRBJ1-5; clone_size: .; cdr3_aa: AWSTGTGTVNQPQH
v_call: TRBV6-5; j_call: TRBJ1-2; clone_size: few; cdr3_aa: ASSRQGRGYT